A single sample is the source of the 9 T cell receptor beta chains below, sequenced in a study of T cell responses to AZD1222 COVID-19 vaccine. TCRdb keeps only in-frame clones here, not all; method: immunoSEQ multiplex PCR. Among roughly 120,000 clones listed, 70% to 90% were seen once. The sequencing here drew on peripheral blood, taken on day 0 of AZD1222 vaccination. The source of these receptors is an adult in good health.

This clone has just one count. The chain is built from TRBV18 and TRBJ1-1; D uncertain. CDR1 and CDR2 (germline): KGHSH, LQKENI. V was shortened by 3 bases and J by 0 bases, with 5 bases between the two germline ends. The CDR3 is 13 residues long. CDR3 DNA: TGTGCCAGCTCACCCGGGATGAACACTGAAGCTTTCTTT. It specifies CASSPGMNTEAFF. Using reference TRBV18 and TRBJ1-1 for the parts outside the CDR3, the full variable domain is NAGVMQNPRHLVRRRGQEARLRCSPMKGHSHVYWYRQLPEEGLKFMVYLQKENIIDESGMPKERFSAEFPKEGPSILRIQQVVRGDSAAYFCASSPGMNTEAFFGQGTRLTVV.

The chain has TRBV10-3 and TRBJ1-2, with D unclear. The V end was cut by 2 bases, the J end by 4 bases, with 14 bases between. CDR1 ENHRY and CDR2 SYGVKD come from the germline V gene. This CDR3 is built from 15 residues. CDR3 coding DNA: TGTGCCATCAGTGAGGAAGGTTTGGGATTCTATGGCTACACCTTC. Its protein product is CAISEEGLGFYGYTF.

This chain uses TRBV11-2 with TRBJ2-3; tentative D call: TRBD1 (5 bases). The V gene's germline CDR1 is SGHAT and CDR2 FQNNGV. This CDR3 spans 19 amino acids. The V gene lost 3 bases and the J gene lost 0 bases, with 22 bases spanning the gap. The CDR3 region is CASSFDRTFHFTSTDTQYF. In DNA form, the CDR3 reads TGTGCCAGCAGCTTTGATAGGACATTTCACTTCACTAGCACAGATACGCAGTATTTT.

This chain joins TRBV4-2 and TRBJ2-7; D might be TRBD2 (7 bases). CDR3 size: 17 residues. V gave up 4 bases and J gave up 2 bases, with 21 bases separating them. Germline lookup yields CDR1 LGHNA and CDR2 YNFKEQ. In DNA form, the CDR3 reads TGTGCCAGCAGCCGCTACGCAAAGGGGGGGGCAACCTACGAGCAGTACTTC. Protein sequence: CASSRYAKGGATYEQYF.

The chain recombines TRBV7-8 with TRBJ2-2; perhaps D is TRBD1 or TRBD2 (5 bases each). There are 14 residues in the CDR3. Germline lookup yields CDR1 SGHVS and CDR2 FQNEAQ. Between the trimmed V and J ends, which lost 5 bases and 5 bases, there was a span of 12 bases. DNA for the CDR3: TGTGCCAGCAGCCCACCAGAGGGGACCGGGGAGCTGTTTTTT. Encoded protein: CASSPPEGTGELFF.

This chain joins TRBV3-1 (or the pseudogene TRBV3-2) and TRBJ2-3, with 7 nucleotides matching TRBD1. The length of the CDR3 is 14 residues. From germline, CDR1 is LGHDT and CDR2 YNNKEL (reference sequence). With V trimmed by 2 bases and J by 4 bases, 3 bases remained unmatched. The CDR3 bases are TGTGCCAGCAGCCAAAGACAGGGCGCAGATACGCAGTATTTT. Translated, it gives CASSQRQGADTQYF.

This chain joins TRBV7-2 and TRBJ2-7, with 15 bases aligning to TRBD2. CDR1 is SGHTA, CDR2 FQGNSA, per germline. CDR3 length equals 18 residues. The trim removed 4 bases at V and 7 bases at J, leaving 14 bases unmatched. The CDR3 is CASSYSTRGTSGGLEQYF. The DNA of the CDR3 is TGTGCCAGCAGCTACTCCACCCGGGGGACTAGCGGGGGGTTGGAGCAGTACTTC.

The chain carries TRBV30 and TRBJ2-5; a possible D gene is TRBD2 (5 bases). The CDR3 is made up of 12 amino acids. Trimming left V 1 base short and J 9 bases short, with 12 bases between. The germline CDR1 and CDR2 sequences are GTSNPN and SVGIG (reference sequence). In DNA, the CDR3 is TGTGCCTGGAGTGCCCCCGCCGGGGCCCAGTACTTC. Amino acid sequence: CAWSAPAGAQYF.

The chain links TRBV7-3 to TRBJ1-6; 9 bases match TRBD1. J was trimmed by 9 bases and V by 5 bases; bases with no gene match: 2. Germline V gene data show CDR1 as SGHTA and CDR2 as FQGTGA. The CDR3 is made up of 13 amino acids. CDR3 in amino acids: CASSGDRASPLHF. The CDR3 DNA reads as TGTGCCAGCAGCGGGGACAGGGCTTCACCCCTCCACTTT. The entire variable domain, with the rest obtained from reference TRBV7-3 and TRBJ1-6, is as follows: GAGVSQTPSNKVTEKGKYVELRCDPISGHTALYWYRQSLGQGPEFLIYFQGTGAADDSGLPNDRFFAVRPEGSVSTLKIQRTERGDSAVYLCASSGDRASPLHFGNGTRLTVT.